This T cell receptor beta chain was sequenced during a study of vaccination and CD4 T cells after COVID-19. Study context: Collection of post-COVID samples occurred a median approximately 97 days after diagnosis, spanning a range of 35 to 161. The stimulating agents, overlapping spike peptides, came from SARS-CoV-2, HCoV-NL63, HCoV-OC43 and HCoV-229E.

The Oncomine TCR Beta short-read assay sequenced DNA from cultured CD4+ T cells. Genomic DNA was isolated from cultured CD4+ T cells. TCRdb re-called the PCR reads with MiXCR, one entry per CDR3 protein. This sample has 7,600 or so distinct CDR3 sequences, with 35% to 40% found just once. About this clonotype itself: Its specificity is not known.

The germline CDR1 and CDR2 sequences are KGHDR and SFDVKD. V lost 5 bases and J lost 6, with 16 bases in between. CDR3 length equals 14 residues. The treatment: roughly ten-day PBMC culture with coronavirus spike peptide pools or control peptides (ViraFEST assay). The collection of CD4+ T cells from the unexposed donor took place before the COVID-19 pandemic (2011-2018). TCR sequencing followed the expansion of antigen-specific T cells with peptide pools in ViraFEST. The material sequenced was CD4+ T cells from blood, cultured in vitro. The sequence was collected from a human donor in good health. The chain joins TRBV24-1 to TRBJ2-7; no firm D call. The CDR3 coding sequence is TGTGCCACCAGTGCCCAGCGCCCTTTGGGCGAGCAGTACTTC. It yields the protein CATSAQRPLGEQYF.